These 32 T cell receptor beta chains originate from one sample sequenced in a study of Ad26.COV2.S vaccination and SARS-CoV-2 variants. Treatment in this sample: some 20 received Ad26.COV2.S at low or high dose, single or two shots; several received placebo; per-sample allocation not given. Repertoires come from day 63 after the first vaccine or placebo injection. The repertoire was sequenced with immunoSEQ multiplex PCR; TCRdb's copy has only in-frame clones and lacks some. The repertoire has about 400,000 clones, about nine tenths of them found once; the top ten carry approximately 1.7%. The starting material was peripheral blood, obtained in a trial of Ad26.COV2.S vaccine versus placebo. The source is a person between 18 and 65 years old who received the Ad26.COV2.S COVID-19 vaccine or a placebo.

The rearrangement links TRBV5-1 to TRBJ2-1, with 9 bases matching TRBD2. This CDR3 has 16 amino acids. J lost 2 bases, V lost 0 bases, and 3 bases had no gene match. Germline V lookup: CDR1 SGHRS, CDR2 YFSETQ. The CDR3 loop is CASSLAVAGAYNEQFF. CDR3 bases: TGCGCCAGCAGCTTGGCGGTAGCGGGGGCCTACAATGAGCAGTTCTTC.

The rearrangement links TRBV7-2 to TRBJ2-5, with D uncertain. V dropped 1 base and J dropped 5 bases, with 11 bases sitting between them. The germline V gene has CDR1 SGHTA and CDR2 FQGNSA. The CDR3 is made up of 14 amino acids. The CDR3 region has the DNA TGTGCCAGCAGCTTAGATCTAGGCCTGGAGACCCAGTACTTC. Amino acids: CASSLDLGLETQYF.

The chain has TRBV6-5 and TRBJ1-2, with TRBD1 matching over 7 bases. The germline CDR1 and CDR2 sequences are MNHEY and SVGAGI. CDR3 length equals 15 residues. V lost 2 bases, J lost 5 bases, and 8 bases stayed unmatched. The CDR3 protein is CASSYRRTGRYGYTF. CDR3 bases: TGTGCCAGCAGTTACCGGCGGACAGGCCGATATGGCTACACCTTC.

J is TRBJ1-5 and V is TRBV7-2; tentative D call: TRBD1 (6 bases). This CDR3 region has 17 residues. Germline CDR1 and CDR2: SGHTA and FQGNSA. Deletions cut 5 bases from V and 5 bases from J, with 22 bases between. CDR3: CASSKIRTELFHQPQHF. The CDR3 bases are TGTGCCAGCAGCAAAATAAGGACAGAGCTCTTTCATCAGCCCCAGCATTTT.

J is TRBJ2-7 and V is TRBV4-3, with 7 bases fitting TRBD1. CDR3 length: 17 residues. Germline V CDR1 and CDR2: LGHNA, YSLEER. Losses at the gene ends were 0 bases for V and 0 bases for J; bases not matched to a gene: 8. CDR3: CASSQDLAGGTSYEQYF. CDR3 DNA sequence: TGCGCCAGCAGCCAAGATCTGGCAGGGGGAACCTCCTACGAGCAGTACTTC.

This clone was seen just once. The chain links TRBV10-2 to TRBJ1-5, with TRBD1 identical over 8 bases. This CDR3 comprises 13 residues. The germline V gene encodes CDR1 WSHSY and CDR2 SAAADI. J lost 10 bases, V lost 6 bases, and 8 bases had no gene match. CDR3 region: CASSGQGQVPQHF. In DNA form, the CDR3 reads TGCGCCAGCAGCGGACAGGGACAAGTACCCCAGCATTTT.

The sample holds one count of this clone. The chain combines TRBV20-1 with TRBJ1-2, with D perhaps matching TRBD1 (6 bases). Germline lookup yields CDR1 DFQATT and CDR2 SNEGSKA (reference sequence). The V gene lost 2 bases and the J gene lost 8 bases, with 9 bases spanning the gap. The CDR3 has 11 residues. In DNA form, the CDR3 reads TGCAGTGCTAGAACAGGGAAAGGCTACACCTTC. As protein: CSARTGKGYTF.

This clone was observed once. The rearrangement links TRBV7-9 to TRBJ2-3; 9 bases are shared with TRBD2. From germline, CDR1 is SEHNR and CDR2 FQNEAQ (reference sequence). V trimming: 0 bases; J trimming: 0 bases; junction bases outside the gene matches: 4. The CDR3 is 17 amino acids. The CDR3, as DNA: TGTGCCAGCAGCTTAGCTAGCGGGGGCCCTAGCACAGATACGCAGTATTTT. It specifies CASSLASGGPSTDTQYF.

The chain has TRBV2 and TRBJ2-7; 9 nucleotides match TRBD1. Unmatched junction bases numbered 4, after V lost 4 bases and J lost 0 bases. Germline V lookup: CDR1 SNHLY, CDR2 FYNNEI. CDR3 length: 15 residues. CDR3 sequence reads: CASSGDRGSSYEQYF. For the CDR3, the DNA is TGTGCCAGCAGTGGTGACAGGGGGAGCTCCTACGAGCAGTACTTC.

As concerns this clone: Because the CDR3's place on the DNA is in doubt, the DNA is left out and the CDR3 is given as listed by TCRdb. The J gene is TRBJ2-2, the V gene TRBV12-5; the table gives TRBD2 as D, unverified against the DNA. The CDR3 contains 12 residues when both ends are counted. Germline values: CDR1 LGHNT, CDR2 FRNRAP. This CDR3 reads CASGFGAGELFF.

The chain links TRBV5-1 to TRBJ1-3, with D unresolved. The CDR3 is 15 amino acids. Germline V gives CDR1 SGHRS, CDR2 YFSETQ. V was cut by 5 bases and J by 0 bases, with 12 bases left in between. This chain's CDR3 is CASSARASSGNTIYF. Written as DNA, the CDR3 is TGCGCCAGCAGTGCCCGGGCCTCCTCTGGAAACACCATATATTTT.

This sequence joins TRBV7-7 and TRBJ2-1, with TRBD1 matching 8 bases. In germline, CDR1 is SSHAT, CDR2 FNYEAQ (reference sequence). V shed 4 bases and J 7 bases; nucleotides not matched to a gene: 15. This CDR3 region has 17 residues. The CDR3 DNA sequence: TGTGCCAGCAGCTCCCAGTTGACAGGGGCAAGTGTGAATGAGCAGTTCTTC. Translating gives CASSSQLTGASVNEQFF.

This chain connects TRBV6-2 or TRBV6-3 to TRBJ2-7; no definite D call. The CDR3 sequence is 13 residues long. With 0 bases removed from V and 1 base from J, the gap between germline ends came to 4 bases. Germline CDR1 and CDR2: MNHEY and SVGEGT. The CDR3 bases are TGTGCCAGCAGTTACTCGCCATCCTACGAGCAGTACTTC. Protein product: CASSYSPSYEQYF.

The CDR3 is CASSFTGTGNQPQHF. The CDR3 DNA follows: TGTGCCAGCAGCTTCACAGGGACGGGCAATCAGCCCCAGCATTTT. The gene calls are TRBV5-6 and TRBJ1-5; TRBD1 might be the D (6 bases). This CDR3 comprises 15 residues. The V gene's germline CDR1 is SGHDT and CDR2 YYEEEE. V gave up 2 bases and J gave up 2 bases, with 11 bases separating them.

This clone was recorded a few times. The rearrangement links TRBV5-1 to TRBJ1-6; 10 positions match TRBD1. This CDR3 comprises 17 residues. From germline, CDR1 is SGHRS and CDR2 YFSETQ. V was clipped by 3 bases and J by 7 bases; unmatched bases: 10. CDR3 in amino acids: CASSSIDRGRGNSPLHF. The CDR3 nucleotides are TGCGCCAGCAGCTCGATTGACAGGGGGCGCGGGAATTCACCCCTCCACTTT. The entire variable domain, with the rest obtained from reference TRBV5-1 and TRBJ1-6, is as follows: KAGVTQTPRYLIKTRGQQVTLSCSPISGHRSVSWYQQTPGQGLQFLFEYFSETQRNKGNFPGRFSGRQFSNSRSEMNVSTLELGDSALYLCASSSIDRGRGNSPLHFGNGTRLTVT.

The chain uses TRBV20-1 and TRBJ2-7; maybe TRBD1 (6 bases). V lost 5 bases and J 6 bases, leaving 11 bases between the germline ends. The germline gives CDR1 DFQATT, CDR2 SNEGSKA (reference sequence). This CDR3 is 11 amino acids long. CDR3 in amino acids: CSAGQFPEQYF. Written as DNA, the CDR3 is TGCAGTGCTGGACAGTTTCCCGAGCAGTACTTC.

The chain links TRBV6-1 to TRBJ1-3; no reliable D call. The germline V and J ends were trimmed by 1 base and 0 bases, with 10 bases remaining between them. CDR3 length: 16 amino acids. The germline V gene has CDR1 MNHNS and CDR2 SASEGT. The CDR3 nucleotides are TGTGCCAGCAGTGAAGGGACTCCGCTCTCTGGAAACACCATATATTTT. Encoded protein: CASSEGTPLSGNTIYF.

V usage is TRBV27 and J usage is TRBJ1-2; D gene ambiguous. The CDR3 length is 14 residues. Germline CDR1 is MNHEY and CDR2 is SMNVEV (reference sequence). V lost 0 bases and J 2 bases, leaving 7 bases between the germline ends. The CDR3 DNA reads as TGTGCCAGCAGTTTATCGGGCAGCAACTATGGCTACACCTTC. This sequence encodes CASSLSGSNYGYTF.

Regarding this clone: Other DNA sequences in the sample encode the same CDR3. This sequence joins TRBV7-2 and TRBJ1-4, with D hard to call. Germline CDR1 is SGHTA and CDR2 is FQGNSA. The CDR3 loop spans 17 amino acids. Between the trimmed V and J ends, which lost 9 bases and 0 bases, there was a span of 20 bases. The CDR3 loop reads CASSPYPGSATNEKLFF. The DNA of the CDR3 is TGTGCCAGTAGCCCATACCCAGGATCTGCAACTAATGAAAAACTGTTTTTT. The full variable domain, completed using reference TRBV7-2 and TRBJ1-4, is GAGVSQSPSNKVTEKGKDVELRCDPISGHTALYWYRQSLGQGLEFLIYFQGNSAPDKSGLPSDRFSAERTGGSVSTLTIQRTQQEDSAVYLCASSPYPGSATNEKLFFGSGTQLSVL.

This chain joins TRBV9 and TRBJ2-1; 9 bases match TRBD2. CDR1 is SGDLS, CDR2 YYNGEE, per germline. The V and J ends lost 3 bases and 6 bases, in that order; junction bases with no gene match: 10. CDR3 size: 16 residues. The CDR3 loop is CASSGGSGGPLNEQFF. DNA for the CDR3: TGTGCCAGCAGCGGGGGCAGCGGGGGGCCCCTCAATGAGCAGTTCTTC.

The V gene is TRBV6-2 or TRBV6-3, the J gene TRBJ1-4; D gene uncertain. V was trimmed by 2 bases and J by 2 bases, leaving 9 bases between them. The CDR3 is 15 residues long. Germline V gene data show CDR1 as MNHEY and CDR2 as SVGEGT. The DNA for the CDR3 is TGTGCCAGCAGTTACGCGGTTACGACTAATGAAAAACTGTTTTTT. It is translated as CASSYAVTTNEKLFF.

This chain joins TRBV10-2 and TRBJ1-1; perhaps TRBD1 as D (5 bases). Looked up from germline, CDR1 is WSHSY and CDR2 is SAAADI. The CDR3 spans 13 residues. Between the trimmed V and J ends, which lost 7 bases and 0 bases, there was a span of 9 bases. The CDR3 here is CASKSTVNTEAFF. The CDR3 DNA sequence: TGCGCCAGCAAATCGACAGTGAACACTGAAGCTTTCTTT.

This chain joins TRBV3-1 (or the pseudogene TRBV3-2) and TRBJ1-1; no clear D gene. V lost 4 bases and J lost 4, with 10 bases in between. The germline V gene encodes CDR1 LGHDT and CDR2 YNNKEL (reference sequence). There are 13 residues in the CDR3. The CDR3 loop is CASSLTRGTEAFF. In DNA, the CDR3 is TGTGCCAGCAGCCTTACTAGAGGCACTGAAGCTTTCTTT.

The chain has TRBV10-3 and TRBJ2-3; 9 bases line up with TRBD2. This CDR3 has 15 amino acids. Germline V gene lookup returns CDR1 ENHRY and CDR2 SYGVKD. The junction had 6 bases not matched to a gene; V was cut back by 4 bases and J by 4 bases. The CDR3 DNA reads TGTGCCATCAGTGCGGGGCGGGGGGGATCAGATACGCAGTATTTT. Translation gives CAISAGRGGSDTQYF.

V usage is TRBV30 and J usage is TRBJ1-1; the match to TRBD1 covers 10 bases. The germline CDR1 and CDR2 sequences are GTSNPN and SVGIG (reference sequence). The J segment lost 8 bases and the V segment lost 3 bases, leaving 21 bases of the junction unmatched. The CDR3 has 18 residues. The CDR3 region has the DNA TGTGCCTGGAGAAAACTCTACAGCCGGGACAGGGGCCCTAGGGAAGCTTTCTTT. Translated, it gives CAWRKLYSRDRGPREAFF.

The rearrangement joins TRBV6-2 or TRBV6-3 to TRBJ2-1; D perhaps matches TRBD1 (6 bases). With 4 bases removed from V and 2 bases from J, the gap between germline ends came to 18 bases. CDR3 length: 17 residues. Germline CDR1 MNHEY, CDR2 SVGEGT. The DNA for the CDR3 is TGTGCCAGCAGTTCCCCTCACAGGGTTAAAACCTACAATGAGCAGTTCTTC. Amino acids: CASSSPHRVKTYNEQFF.

A single count supports this clone. The chain is built from TRBV4-1 and TRBJ1-3; D remains ambiguous. Trimming cost V 0 bases and J 2 bases, with 11 bases left between them. Germline lookup yields CDR1 MGHRA and CDR2 YSYEKL. The length of the CDR3 is 16 residues. The CDR3 DNA reads as TGCGCCAGCAGCCAAGAACGACACATAGCTGGAAACACCATATATTTT. Encoded protein: CASSQERHIAGNTIYF.

This clone was observed once. CDR3 in amino acids: CASRMSTDPSYEQYF. The DNA for the CDR3 is TGTGCCAGCAGGATGAGTACCGACCCCTCCTACGAGCAGTACTTC. This rearrangement joins TRBV6-5 to TRBJ2-7; D is unresolved. The CDR3 sequence is 15 residues long. V shed 6 bases and J shed 0 bases, with 15 bases lying between them. CDR1 and CDR2 (germline): MNHEY, SVGAGI.

J is TRBJ1-1 and V is TRBV5-4, with D possibly being TRBD1 (5 bases). V was pared by 4 bases and J by 7 bases, with 17 bases between. This CDR3 contains 14 residues. CDR1 and CDR2 (germline): SGHNT, YYREEE (reference sequence). CDR3 residues: CASSPLGGGGEAFF. CDR3 nucleotide sequence: TGTGCCAGCAGCCCCCTGGGGGGTGGAGGTGAAGCTTTCTTT.

V and J are TRBV6-2 or TRBV6-3 and TRBJ2-7; 8 bases line up with TRBD1. V gave up 4 bases and J gave up 3 bases; unmatched junction bases: 5. Looked up from germline, CDR1 is MNHEY and CDR2 is SVGEGT. The CDR3 extends over 14 amino acids. In DNA form, the CDR3 reads TGTGCCAGCAGTTGGACAGGGACAAACTACGAGCAGTACTTC. Translation gives CASSWTGTNYEQYF.

The CDR3 DNA reads as TGTGCCAGCAGCCGGGGGGGCACGGTGAACACCGGGGAGCTGTTTTTT. Its translation is CASSRGGTVNTGELFF. This rearrangement joins TRBV7-9 to TRBJ2-2; 8 nucleotides line up with TRBD2. V gave up 5 bases and J gave up 1 base; unmatched junction bases: 6. The CDR3 consists of 16 residues. CDR1 SEHNR and CDR2 FQNEAQ come from the germline V gene (reference sequence).

The chain links TRBV19 to TRBJ2-3; 11 nucleotides agree with TRBD2. Germline CDR1 LNHDA, CDR2 SQIVND (reference sequence). V lost 3 bases to trimming and J lost 6 bases; unmatched junction nucleotides: 5. This CDR3 contains 15 residues. The CDR3 coding sequence is TGTGCCAGTAGTATTCTAGCGGGGGGTTCCGATACGCAGTATTTT. This codes for CASSILAGGSDTQYF.